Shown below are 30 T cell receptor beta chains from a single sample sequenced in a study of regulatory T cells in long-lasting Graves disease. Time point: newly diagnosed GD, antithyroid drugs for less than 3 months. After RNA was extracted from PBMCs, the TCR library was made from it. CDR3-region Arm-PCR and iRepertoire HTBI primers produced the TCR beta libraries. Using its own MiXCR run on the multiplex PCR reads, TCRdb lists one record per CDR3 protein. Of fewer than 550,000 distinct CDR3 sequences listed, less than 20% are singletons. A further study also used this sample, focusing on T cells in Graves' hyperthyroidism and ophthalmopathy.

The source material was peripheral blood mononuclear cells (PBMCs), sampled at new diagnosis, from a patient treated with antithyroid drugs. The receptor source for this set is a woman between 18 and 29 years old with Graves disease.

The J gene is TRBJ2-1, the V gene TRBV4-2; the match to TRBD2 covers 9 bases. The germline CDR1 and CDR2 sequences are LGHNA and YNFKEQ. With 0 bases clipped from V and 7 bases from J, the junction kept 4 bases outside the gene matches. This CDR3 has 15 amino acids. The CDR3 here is CASSQDSGSLNEQFF. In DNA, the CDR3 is TGTGCCAGCAGCCAAGATAGCGGGAGTCTTAATGAGCAGTTCTTC.

The CDR3 loop is CASSRQLPGAVPHNEQFF. The CDR3 bases are TGTGCCAGCAGCCGACAACTACCGGGAGCCGTCCCTCACAATGAGCAGTTCTTC. V gene TRBV3-1 combines with J gene TRBJ2-1; a possible D gene is TRBD2 (6 bases). The V end was cut by 4 bases, the J end by 5 bases, with 24 bases between. CDR3 size: 18 residues. CDR1 LGHDT and CDR2 YNNKEL come from the germline V gene (reference sequence).

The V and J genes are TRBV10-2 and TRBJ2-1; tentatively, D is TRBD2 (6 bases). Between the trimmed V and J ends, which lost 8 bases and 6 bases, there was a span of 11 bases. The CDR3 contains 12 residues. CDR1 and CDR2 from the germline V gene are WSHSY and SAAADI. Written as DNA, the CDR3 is TGCGCCAGCTGGGGGGAGTTCAATGAGCAGTTCTTC. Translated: CASWGEFNEQFF.

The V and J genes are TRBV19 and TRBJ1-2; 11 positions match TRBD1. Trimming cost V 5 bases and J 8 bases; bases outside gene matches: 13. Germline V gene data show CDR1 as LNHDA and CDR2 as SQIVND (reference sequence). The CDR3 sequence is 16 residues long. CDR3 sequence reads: CASSQPGQGEGGGYTF. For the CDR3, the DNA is TGTGCCAGTAGTCAACCGGGACAGGGGGAAGGCGGAGGCTACACCTTC.

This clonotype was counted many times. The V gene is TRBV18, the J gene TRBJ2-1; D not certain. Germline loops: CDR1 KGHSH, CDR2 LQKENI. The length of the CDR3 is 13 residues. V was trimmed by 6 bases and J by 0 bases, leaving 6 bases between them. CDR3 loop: CASSSSSYNEQFF. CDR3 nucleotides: TGTGCCAGCTCCTCTAGCTCCTACAATGAGCAGTTCTTC.

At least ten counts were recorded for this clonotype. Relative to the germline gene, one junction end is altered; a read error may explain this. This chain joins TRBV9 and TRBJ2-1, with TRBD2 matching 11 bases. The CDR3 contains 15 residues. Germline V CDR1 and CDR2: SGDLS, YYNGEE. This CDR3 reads CASSVGTSGYNERFF. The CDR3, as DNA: TGTGCCAGCAGCGTCGGGACTAGCGGATACAATGAGCGGTTCTTC.

The CDR3 coding sequence is TGTGCCACGGGACTAGCGCAGAATCAGGCCCAGTACTTC. Protein: CATGLAQNQAQYF. The chain carries TRBV6-1 and TRBJ2-5; 10 nucleotides match TRBD2. Unmatched junction bases numbered 11, after V lost 10 bases and J lost 9 bases. The CDR3 runs to 13 residues. The V gene's germline CDR1 is MNHNS and CDR2 SASEGT.

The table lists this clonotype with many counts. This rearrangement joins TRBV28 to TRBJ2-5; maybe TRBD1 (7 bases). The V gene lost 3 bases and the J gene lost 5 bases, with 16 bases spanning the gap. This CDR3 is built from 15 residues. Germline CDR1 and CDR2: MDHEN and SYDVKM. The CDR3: CASSFGPTGRETQYF. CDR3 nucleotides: TGTGCCAGCAGTTTCGGTCCGACAGGGAGGGAGACCCAGTACTTC.

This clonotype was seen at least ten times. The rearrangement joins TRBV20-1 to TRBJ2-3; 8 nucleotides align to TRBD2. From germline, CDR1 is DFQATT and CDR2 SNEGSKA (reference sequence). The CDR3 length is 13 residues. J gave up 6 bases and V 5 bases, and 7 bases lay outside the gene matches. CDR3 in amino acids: CSAQAGVADTQYF. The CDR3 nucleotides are TGCAGTGCTCAAGCGGGAGTAGCGGATACGCAGTATTTT.

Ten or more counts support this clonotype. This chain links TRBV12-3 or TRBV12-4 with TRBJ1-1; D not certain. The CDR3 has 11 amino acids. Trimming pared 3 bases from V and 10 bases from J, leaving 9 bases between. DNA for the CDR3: TGTGCCAGCAGTTTCGGTAGGGCAGCTTTCTTT. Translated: CASSFGRAAFF.

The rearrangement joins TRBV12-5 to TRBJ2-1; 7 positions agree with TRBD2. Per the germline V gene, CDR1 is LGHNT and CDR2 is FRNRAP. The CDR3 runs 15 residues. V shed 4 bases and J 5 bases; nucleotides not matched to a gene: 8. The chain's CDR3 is CASGSLSGSHNEQFF. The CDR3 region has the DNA TGTGCTAGTGGTTCACTTAGCGGGTCCCACAATGAGCAGTTCTTC. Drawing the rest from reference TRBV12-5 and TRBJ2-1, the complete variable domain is DARVTQTPRHKVTEMGQEVTMRCQPILGHNTVFWYRQTMMQGLELLAYFRNRAPLDDSGMPKDRFSAEMPDATLATLKIQPSEPRDSAVYFCASGSLSGSHNEQFFGPGTRLTVL.

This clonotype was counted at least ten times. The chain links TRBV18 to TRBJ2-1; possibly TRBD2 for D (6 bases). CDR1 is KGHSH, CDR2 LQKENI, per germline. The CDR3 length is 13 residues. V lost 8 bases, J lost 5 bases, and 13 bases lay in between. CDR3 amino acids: CASRRAGDNEQFF. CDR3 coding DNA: TGTGCCAGCCGACGAGCGGGCGACAATGAGCAGTTCTTC.

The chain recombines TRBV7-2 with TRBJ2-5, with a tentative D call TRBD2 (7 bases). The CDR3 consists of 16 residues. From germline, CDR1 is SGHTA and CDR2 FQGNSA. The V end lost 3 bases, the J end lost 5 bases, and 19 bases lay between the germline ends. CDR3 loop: CASSFGSGGGGETQYF. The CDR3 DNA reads TGTGCCAGCAGCTTTGGATCTGGGGGGGGCGGGGAGACCCAGTACTTC. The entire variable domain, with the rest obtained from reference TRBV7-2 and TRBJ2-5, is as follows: GAGVSQSPSNKVTEKGKDVELRCDPISGHTALYWYRQSLGQGLEFLIYFQGNSAPDKSGLPSDRFSAERTGGSVSTLTIQRTQQEDSAVYLCASSFGSGGGGETQYFGPGTRLLVL.

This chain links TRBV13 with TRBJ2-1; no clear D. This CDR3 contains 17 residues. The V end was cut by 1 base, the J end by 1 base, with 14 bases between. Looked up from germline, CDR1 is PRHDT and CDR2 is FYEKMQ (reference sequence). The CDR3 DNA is TGTGCCAGCAGCTTAGTTAACGAGGTGACTTCCTACAATGAGCAGTTCTTC. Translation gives CASSLVNEVTSYNEQFF.

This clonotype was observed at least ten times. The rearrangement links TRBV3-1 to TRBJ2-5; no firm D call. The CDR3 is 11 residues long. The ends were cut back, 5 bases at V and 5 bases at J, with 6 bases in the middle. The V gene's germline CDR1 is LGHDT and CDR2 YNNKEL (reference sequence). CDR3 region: CASSDVETQYF. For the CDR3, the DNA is TGTGCCAGCAGCGATGTGGAGACCCAGTACTTC.

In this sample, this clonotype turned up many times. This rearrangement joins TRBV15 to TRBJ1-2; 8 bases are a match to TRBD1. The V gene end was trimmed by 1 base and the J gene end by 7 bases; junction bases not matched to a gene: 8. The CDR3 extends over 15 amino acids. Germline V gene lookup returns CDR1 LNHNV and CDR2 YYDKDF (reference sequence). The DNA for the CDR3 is TGTGCCACCAGCAGAGCGGACAGGGAAGACGGTGGCTACACCTTC. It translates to CATSRADREDGGYTF.

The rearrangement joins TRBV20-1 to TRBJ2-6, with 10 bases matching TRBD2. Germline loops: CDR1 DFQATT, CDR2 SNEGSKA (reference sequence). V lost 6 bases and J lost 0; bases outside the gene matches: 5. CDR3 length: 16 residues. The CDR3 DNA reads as TGCAGTGCAACAGCGGGAGGGAGCTCTGGGGCCAACGTCCTGACTTTC. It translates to CSATAGGSSGANVLTF.

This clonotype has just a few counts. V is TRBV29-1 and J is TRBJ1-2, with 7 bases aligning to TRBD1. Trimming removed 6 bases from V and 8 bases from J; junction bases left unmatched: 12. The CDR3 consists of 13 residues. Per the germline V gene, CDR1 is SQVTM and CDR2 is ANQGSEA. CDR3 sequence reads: CSVRDREVWGYTF. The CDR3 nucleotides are TGCAGCGTGAGAGACAGGGAGGTGTGGGGCTACACCTTC.

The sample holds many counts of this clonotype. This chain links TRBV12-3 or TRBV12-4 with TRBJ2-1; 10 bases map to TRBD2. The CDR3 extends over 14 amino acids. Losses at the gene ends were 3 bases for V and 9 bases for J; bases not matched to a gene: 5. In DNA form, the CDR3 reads TGTGCCAGCAGTTTTTTAGCGGGAGGCGGTGAGCAGTTCTTC. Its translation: CASSFLAGGGEQFF.

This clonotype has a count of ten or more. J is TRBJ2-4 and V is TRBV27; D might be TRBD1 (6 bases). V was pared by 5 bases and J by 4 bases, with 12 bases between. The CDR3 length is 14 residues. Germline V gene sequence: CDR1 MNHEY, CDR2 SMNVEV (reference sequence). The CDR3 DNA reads TGTGCCAGCAGTGGGTGGACAGAAAAAAACATTCAGTACTTC. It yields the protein CASSGWTEKNIQYF.

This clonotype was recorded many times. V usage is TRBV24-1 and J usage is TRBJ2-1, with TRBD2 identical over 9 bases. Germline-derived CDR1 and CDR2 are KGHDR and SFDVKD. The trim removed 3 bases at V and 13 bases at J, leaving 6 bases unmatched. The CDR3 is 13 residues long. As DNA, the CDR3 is TGTGCCACCAGTGATGAAGGCGGGAGGGCCCAGTTCTTC. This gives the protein CATSDEGGRAQFF.

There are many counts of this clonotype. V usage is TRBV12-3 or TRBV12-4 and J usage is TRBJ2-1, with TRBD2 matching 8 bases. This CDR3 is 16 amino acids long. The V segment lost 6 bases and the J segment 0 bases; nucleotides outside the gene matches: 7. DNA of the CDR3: TGTGCCAGCAGCATGTACGGGGGGGCCTCCTACAATGAGCAGTTCTTC. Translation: CASSMYGGASYNEQFF.

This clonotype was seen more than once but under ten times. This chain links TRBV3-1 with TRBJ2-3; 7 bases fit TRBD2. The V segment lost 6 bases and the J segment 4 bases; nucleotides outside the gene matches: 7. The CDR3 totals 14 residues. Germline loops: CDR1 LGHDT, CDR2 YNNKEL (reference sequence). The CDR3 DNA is TGTGCCAGCAGAATCTCTGGGGGGGCAGATACGCAGTATTTT. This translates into CASRISGGADTQYF.

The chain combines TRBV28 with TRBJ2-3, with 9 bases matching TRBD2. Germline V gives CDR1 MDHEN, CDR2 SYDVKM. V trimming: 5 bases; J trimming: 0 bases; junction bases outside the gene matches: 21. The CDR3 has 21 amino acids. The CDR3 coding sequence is TGTGCCAGCAGTCCCATAATTCAACCCTTAGAGACTAGCGGCAGCACAGATACGCAGTATTTT. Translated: CASSPIIQPLETSGSTDTQYF.

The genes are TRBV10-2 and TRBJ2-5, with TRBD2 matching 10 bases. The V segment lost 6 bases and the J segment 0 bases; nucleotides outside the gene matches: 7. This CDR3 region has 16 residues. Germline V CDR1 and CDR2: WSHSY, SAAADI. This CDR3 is CASRSGLAVNQETQYF. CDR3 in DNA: TGCGCCAGCAGGAGTGGACTAGCGGTAAACCAAGAGACCCAGTACTTC.

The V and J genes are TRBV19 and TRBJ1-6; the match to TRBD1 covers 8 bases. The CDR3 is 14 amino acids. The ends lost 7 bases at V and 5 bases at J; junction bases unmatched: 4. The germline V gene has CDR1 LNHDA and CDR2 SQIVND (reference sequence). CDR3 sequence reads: CASNDRGNNSPLHF. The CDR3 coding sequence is TGTGCCAGTAACGACAGGGGAAATAATTCACCCCTCCACTTT. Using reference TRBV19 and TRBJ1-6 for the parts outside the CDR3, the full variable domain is DGGITQSPKYLFRKEGQNVTLSCEQNLNHDAMYWYRQDPGQGLRLIYYSQIVNDFQKGDIAEGYSVSREKKESFPLTVTSAQKNPTAFYLCASNDRGNNSPLHFGNGTRLTVT.

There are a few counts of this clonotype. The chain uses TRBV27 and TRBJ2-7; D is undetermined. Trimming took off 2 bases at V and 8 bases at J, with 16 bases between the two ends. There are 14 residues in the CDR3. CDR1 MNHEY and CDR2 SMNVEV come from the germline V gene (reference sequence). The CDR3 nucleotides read TGTGCCAGCAGTTTACGTCAGTTGGATCGGAAGCAGTACTTC. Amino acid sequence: CASSLRQLDRKQYF.

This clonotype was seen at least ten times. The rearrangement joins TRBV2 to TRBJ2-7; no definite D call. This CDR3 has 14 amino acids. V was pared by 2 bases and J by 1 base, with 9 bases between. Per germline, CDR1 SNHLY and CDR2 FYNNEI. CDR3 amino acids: CASSEIQLSYEQYF. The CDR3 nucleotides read TGTGCCAGCAGTGAAATACAGCTTTCCTACGAGCAGTACTTC.

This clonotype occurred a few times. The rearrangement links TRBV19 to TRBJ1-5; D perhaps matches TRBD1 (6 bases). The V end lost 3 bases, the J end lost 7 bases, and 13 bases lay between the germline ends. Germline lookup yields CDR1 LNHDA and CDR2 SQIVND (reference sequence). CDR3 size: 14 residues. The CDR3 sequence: CASSIVQGGQPQHF. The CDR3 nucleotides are TGTGCCAGTAGTATCGTACAGGGAGGACAGCCCCAGCATTTT.

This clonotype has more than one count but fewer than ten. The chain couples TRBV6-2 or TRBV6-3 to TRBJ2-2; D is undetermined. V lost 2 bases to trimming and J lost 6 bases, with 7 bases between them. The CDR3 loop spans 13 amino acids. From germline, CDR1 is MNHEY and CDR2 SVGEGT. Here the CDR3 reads CASSYIGSGELFF. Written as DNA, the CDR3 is TGTGCCAGCAGTTACATAGGTTCCGGGGAGCTGTTTTTT.